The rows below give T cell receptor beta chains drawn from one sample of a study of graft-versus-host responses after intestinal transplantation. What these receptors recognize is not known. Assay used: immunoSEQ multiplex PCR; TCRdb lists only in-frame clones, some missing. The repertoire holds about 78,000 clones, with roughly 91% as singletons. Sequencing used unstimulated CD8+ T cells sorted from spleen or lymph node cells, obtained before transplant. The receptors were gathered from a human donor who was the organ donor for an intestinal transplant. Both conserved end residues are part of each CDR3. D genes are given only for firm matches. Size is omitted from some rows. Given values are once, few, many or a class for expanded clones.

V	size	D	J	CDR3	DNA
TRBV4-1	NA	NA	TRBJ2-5	CASSQDASRQETQYF	TGCGCCAGCAGCCAAGATGCCTCCAGACAAGAGACCCAGTACTTC
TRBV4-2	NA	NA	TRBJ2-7	CASSPPGEGYEQYF	TGTGCCAGCAGCCCTCCAGGTGAGGGCTACGAGCAGTACTTC
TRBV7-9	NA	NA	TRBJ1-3	CASSFGGGEGNTIYF	TGTGCCAGCAGCTTTGGGGGGGGTGAAGGAAACACCATATATTTT
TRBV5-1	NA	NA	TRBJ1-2	CASSLEGHNYGYTF	TGCGCCAGCAGCTTGGAAGGACATAACTATGGCTACACCTTT
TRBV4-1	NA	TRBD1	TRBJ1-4	CASSHATGDEKLFF	TGCGCCAGCAGCCACGCGACAGGGGATGAAAAACTGTTTTTT
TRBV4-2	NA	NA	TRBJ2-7	CASSQGRSYEQYF	TGTGCCAGCAGCCAGGGTAGATCCTACGAGCAGTACTTC
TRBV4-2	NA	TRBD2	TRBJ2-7	CASSQDLAGSYEQYF	TGTGCCAGCAGCCAAGATCTAGCGGGGTCCTACGAGCAGTACTTC
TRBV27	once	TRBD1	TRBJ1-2	CASATGGDGYTF	TGTGCCAGCGCGACAGGGGGCGATGGCTACACCTTC
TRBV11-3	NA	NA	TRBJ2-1	CASSSPGDASAEQFF	TGTGCCAGCAGCTCCCCCGGCGACGCCTCAGCCGAGCAGTTCTTC
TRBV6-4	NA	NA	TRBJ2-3	CASSDGGATDTQYF	TGTGCCAGCAGTGACGGGGGGGCCACAGATACGCAGTATTTT
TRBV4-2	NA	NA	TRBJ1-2	CASSQLQGRYGYTF	TGTGCCAGCAGCCAGCTACAGGGTCGGTATGGCTACACCTTC
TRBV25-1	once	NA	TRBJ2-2	CASSEVIASGELFF	TGTGCCAGCAGTGAAGTAATAGCGTCCGGGGAGCTGTTTTTT
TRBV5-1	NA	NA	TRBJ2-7	CASSLRGGTYEQYF	TGCGCCAGCAGCTTACGGGGAGGCACCTACGAGCAGTACTTC
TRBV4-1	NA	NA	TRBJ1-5	CASSQEMGGLGQPQHF	TGCGCCAGCAGCCAAGAGATGGGGGGTTTGGGGCAGCCCCAGCATTTT
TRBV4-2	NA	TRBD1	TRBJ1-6	CASSQEGGTGGSPLHF	TGTGCCAGCAGCCAAGAAGGCGGGACAGGGGGATCACCCCTCCACTTT
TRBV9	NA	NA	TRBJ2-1	CASSVDGESYNEQFF	TGTGCCAGCAGCGTGGACGGGGAGTCCTACAATGAGCAGTTCTTC
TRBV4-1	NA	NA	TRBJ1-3	CASSPRGGLGPISGNTIYF	TGCGCCAGCAGCCCAAGAGGGGGGCTCGGTCCCATCTCTGGAAACACCATATATTTT
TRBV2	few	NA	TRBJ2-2	CASRERGYTGELFF	TGTGCCAGCAGGGAGCGAGGGTACACCGGGGAGCTGTTTTTT
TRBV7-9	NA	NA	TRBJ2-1	CASSSPRLFYNEQFF	TGTGCCAGCAGCTCCCCGCGGCTATTCTACAATGAGCAGTTCTTC
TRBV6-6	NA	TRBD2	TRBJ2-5	CASRYVSGGTETQYF	TGTGCCAGCAGATACGTTAGCGGGGGGACGGAGACCCAGTACTTC
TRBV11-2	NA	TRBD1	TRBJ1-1	CASSPSPGTGINTEAFF	TGTGCCAGCAGCCCAAGTCCCGGGACAGGGATCAACACTGAAGCTTTCTTT
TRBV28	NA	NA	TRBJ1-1	CASSLEETAEAFF	TGTGCCAGCAGTTTGGAAGAAACAGCGGAAGCTTTCTTT
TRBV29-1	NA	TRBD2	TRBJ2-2	CSVEETSGKTPMGELFF	TGCAGCGTTGAAGAGACTAGCGGGAAAACACCGATGGGGGAGCTGTTTTTT
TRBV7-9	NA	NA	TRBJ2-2	CASSFIRAQDGELFF	TGTGCCAGCAGCTTCATCCGGGCCCAGGACGGGGAGCTGTTTTTT
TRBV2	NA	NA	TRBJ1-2	CASNRSPRGRHYGYTF	TGTGCCAGCAACCGCTCTCCCCGGGGTAGACACTATGGCTACACCTTC
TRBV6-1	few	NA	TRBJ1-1	CASRWENTEAFF	TGTGCCAGCAGGTGGGAAAACACTGAAGCTTTCTTT
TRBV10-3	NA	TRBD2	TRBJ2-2	CAISGLAGGLNTGELFF	TGTGCCATCAGTGGACTAGCGGGGGGACTGAACACCGGGGAGCTGTTTTTT
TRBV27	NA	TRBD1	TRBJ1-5	CASSLTGGVVNQPQHF	TGTGCCAGCAGTTTAACAGGGGGCGTCGTGAATCAGCCCCAGCATTTT
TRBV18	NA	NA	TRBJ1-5	CASSPKDGSNQPQHF	TGTGCCAGCTCACCTAAGGACGGTAGCAATCAGCCCCAGCATTTT
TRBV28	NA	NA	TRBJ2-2	CASSPRHRGRATTGELFF	TGTGCCAGCAGTCCGCGCCATCGGGGAAGGGCGACCACCGGGGAGCTGTTTTTT
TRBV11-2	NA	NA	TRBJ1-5	CASSFGGGSQPQHF	TGTGCCAGCAGCTTTGGGGGCGGGAGTCAGCCCCAGCATTTT
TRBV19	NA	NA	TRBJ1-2	CASTPGEGYGYTF	TGTGCCTCCACCCCAGGGGAGGGATATGGCTACACCTTC
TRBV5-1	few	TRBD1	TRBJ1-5	CASTKPGQAMGNQPQHF	TGCGCCAGCACCAAGCCGGGACAGGCTATGGGGAATCAGCCCCAGCATTTT
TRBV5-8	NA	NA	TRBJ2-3	CASSLRRQTDTQYF	TGTGCCAGCAGCTTACGGCGTCAGACAGATACGCAGTATTTT
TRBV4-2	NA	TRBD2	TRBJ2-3	CASSQPSGGAADTQYF	TGTGCCAGCAGCCAACCTAGCGGGGGGGCGGCTGATACGCAGTATTTT
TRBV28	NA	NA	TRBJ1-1	CASSLEGNTEAFF	TGTGCCAGCAGTTTAGAGGGGAACACTGAAGCTTTCTTT
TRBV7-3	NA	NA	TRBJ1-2	CASSHGTGYGYTF	TGTGCCAGCAGCCATGGGACCGGCTATGGCTACACCTTC
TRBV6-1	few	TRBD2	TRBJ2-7	CASSASGGYEQYF	TGTGCCAGCAGTGCCAGCGGGGGCTACGAGCAGTACTTC
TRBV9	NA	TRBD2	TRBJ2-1	CASSVVSGGLNEQFF	TGTGCCAGCAGCGTAGTCTCGGGGGGGCTAAATGAGCAGTTCTTC
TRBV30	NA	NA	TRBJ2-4	CAWSVGPSDRQYF	TGTGCCTGGAGTGTCGGCCCCTCGGACAGACAGTACTTC
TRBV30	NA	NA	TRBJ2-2	CAWSVGQTGELFF	TGTGCCTGGAGTGTGGGTCAGACCGGGGAGCTGTTTTTT
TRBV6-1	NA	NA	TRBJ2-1	CASSEVAGQGHNEQFF	TGTGCCAGCAGTGAAGTAGCGGGACAGGGACACAATGAGCAGTTCTTC
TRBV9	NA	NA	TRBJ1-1	CASSDSGADEAFF	TGTGCCAGCAGCGACTCAGGAGCCGATGAAGCTTTCTTT
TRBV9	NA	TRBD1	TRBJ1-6	CASRLNRDRILRSYNSPLHF	TGTGCCAGCAGACTAAACCGGGACAGGATCTTACGCTCCTATAATTCACCCCTCCACTTT
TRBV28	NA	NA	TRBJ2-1	CASSQGTIMYNEQFF	TGTGCCAGCAGTCAGGGGACTATTATGTACAATGAGCAGTTCTTC
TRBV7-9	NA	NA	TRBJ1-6	CASSLGSISPLHF	TGTGCCAGCAGCTTGGGGTCGATTTCACCCCTCCACTTT
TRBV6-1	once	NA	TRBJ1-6	CASIRTGEYNSPLHF	TGTGCCAGCATTAGGACTGGGGAATATAATTCACCCCTCCACTTT
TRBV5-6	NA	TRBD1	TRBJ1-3	CASSLGQGGNTIYF	TGTGCCAGCAGTCTCGGACAGGGTGGAAACACCATATATTTT
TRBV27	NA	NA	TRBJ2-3	CASSLSLDIAPDTQYF	TGTGCCAGCAGTTTATCTCTAGACATCGCACCTGATACGCAGTATTTT
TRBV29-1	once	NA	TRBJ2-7	CSVDPGPGEQYF	TGCAGCGTTGATCCGGGCCCGGGAGAGCAGTACTTC
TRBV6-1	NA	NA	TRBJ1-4	CASSETWSDNEKLFF	TGTGCCAGCAGTGAAACGTGGTCAGATAATGAAAAACTGTTTTTT